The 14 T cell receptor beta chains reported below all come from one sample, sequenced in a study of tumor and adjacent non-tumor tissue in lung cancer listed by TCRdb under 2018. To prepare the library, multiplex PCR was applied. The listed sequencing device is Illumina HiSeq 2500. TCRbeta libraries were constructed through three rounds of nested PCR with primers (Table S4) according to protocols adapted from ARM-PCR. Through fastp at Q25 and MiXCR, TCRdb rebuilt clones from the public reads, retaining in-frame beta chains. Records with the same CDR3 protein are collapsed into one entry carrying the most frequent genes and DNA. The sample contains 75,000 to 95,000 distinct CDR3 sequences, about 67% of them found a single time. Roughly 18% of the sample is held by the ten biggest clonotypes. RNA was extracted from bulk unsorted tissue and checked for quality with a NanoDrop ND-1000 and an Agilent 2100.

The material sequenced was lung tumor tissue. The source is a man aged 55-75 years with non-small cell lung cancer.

The CDR3 DNA is TGTGCCACCAGCAGAGACCGTGACAGGGTAACTGAAGCTTTCTTT. Its protein product is CATSRDRDRVTEAFF. The rearrangement uses TRBV15 and TRBJ1-1, with TRBD1 identical over 7 bases. V shed 0 bases and J 5 bases; nucleotides not matched to a gene: 6. The CDR3 length is 15 residues. Germline-derived CDR1 and CDR2 are LNHNV and YYDKDF (reference sequence).

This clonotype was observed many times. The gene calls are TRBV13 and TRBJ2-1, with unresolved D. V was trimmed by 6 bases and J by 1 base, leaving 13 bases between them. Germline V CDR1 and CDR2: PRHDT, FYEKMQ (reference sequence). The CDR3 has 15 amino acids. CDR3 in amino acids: CASRAFSSSYNEQFF. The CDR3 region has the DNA TGTGCCAGCAGAGCCTTTTCGAGTTCCTACAATGAGCAGTTCTTC.

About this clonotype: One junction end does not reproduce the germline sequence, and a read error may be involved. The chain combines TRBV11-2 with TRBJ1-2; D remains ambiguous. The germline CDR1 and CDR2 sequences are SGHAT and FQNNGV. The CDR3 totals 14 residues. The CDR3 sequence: CASSLGRLNYGYTF. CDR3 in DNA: TGTGCCAGCAGCCTCGGCAGGCTAAACTATGGCTATACCTTC.

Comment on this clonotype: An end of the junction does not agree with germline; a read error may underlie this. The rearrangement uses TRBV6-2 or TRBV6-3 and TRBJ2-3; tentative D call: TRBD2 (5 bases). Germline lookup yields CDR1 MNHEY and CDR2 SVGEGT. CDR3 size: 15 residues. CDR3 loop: CATSGGSTGTDKQYF. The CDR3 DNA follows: TGTGCGACCTCCGGTGGGAGTACTGGCACAGATAAGCAGTATTTT.

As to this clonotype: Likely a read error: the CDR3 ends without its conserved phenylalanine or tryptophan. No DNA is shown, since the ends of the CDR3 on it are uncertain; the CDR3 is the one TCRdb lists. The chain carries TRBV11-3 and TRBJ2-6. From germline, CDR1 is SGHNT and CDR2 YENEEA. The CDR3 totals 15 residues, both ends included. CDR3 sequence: CASSQQGSGASVLTL.

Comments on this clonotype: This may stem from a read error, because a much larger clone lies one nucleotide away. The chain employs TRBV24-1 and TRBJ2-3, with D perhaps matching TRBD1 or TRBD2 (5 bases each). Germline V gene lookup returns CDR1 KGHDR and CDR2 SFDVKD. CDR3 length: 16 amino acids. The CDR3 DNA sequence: TGTGCCACCAGTGATTTGAGGGGTGCTAGCACAGATACGCTGTATTTT. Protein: CATSDLRGASTDTLYF.

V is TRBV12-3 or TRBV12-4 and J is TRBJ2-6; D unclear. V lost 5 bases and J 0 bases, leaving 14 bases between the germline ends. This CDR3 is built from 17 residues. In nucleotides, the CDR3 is TGTGCCAGCAGTCCTGTGACTTTAGTCTCTGGGGCCAACGTCCTGACTTTC. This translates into CASSPVTLVSGANVLTF.

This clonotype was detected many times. CDR3 coding DNA: TGCGCCAGCAGCCAAGAAGGGAGGGATCGGGAGACCCAGTACTTC. It translates to CASSQEGRDRETQYF. The chain employs TRBV4-1 and TRBJ2-5, with 7 bases aligning to TRBD2. The CDR3 contains 15 residues. With 0 bases clipped from V and 5 bases from J, the junction kept 6 bases outside the gene matches. In germline, CDR1 is MGHRA, CDR2 YSYEKL.

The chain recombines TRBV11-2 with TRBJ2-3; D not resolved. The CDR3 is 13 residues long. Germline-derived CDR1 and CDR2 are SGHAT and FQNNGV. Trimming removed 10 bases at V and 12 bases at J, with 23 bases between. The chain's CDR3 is CANSFASTATQYF. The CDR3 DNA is TGTGCCAACAGTTTTGCCAGCACAGCTACACAGTATTTT.

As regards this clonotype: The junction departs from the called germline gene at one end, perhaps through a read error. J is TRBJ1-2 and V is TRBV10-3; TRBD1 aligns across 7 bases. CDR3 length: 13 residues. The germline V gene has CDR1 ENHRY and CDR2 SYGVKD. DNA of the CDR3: TGTGTCATCAGTGAGCAGACAGGGCCTGGCTACACCTTC. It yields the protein CVISEQTGPGYTF.

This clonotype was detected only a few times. CDR3: CASSQRLAPIDTQYF. CDR3 DNA: TGCGCCAGCAGCCAGAGACTAGCGCCCATAGATACGCAGTATTTT. This chain joins TRBV4-1 and TRBJ2-3, with 8 bases aligning to TRBD2. With V trimmed by 3 bases and J by 5 bases, 7 bases remained unmatched. Germline assignment: CDR1 MGHRA and CDR2 YSYEKL. The CDR3 runs 15 residues.

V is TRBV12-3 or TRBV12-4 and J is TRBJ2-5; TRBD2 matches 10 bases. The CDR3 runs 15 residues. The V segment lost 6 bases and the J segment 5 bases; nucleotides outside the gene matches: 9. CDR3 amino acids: CASSGLAGVVETQYF. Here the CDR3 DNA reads TGTGCCAGCAGCGGGCTAGCGGGAGTGGTGGAGACCCAGTACTTC.

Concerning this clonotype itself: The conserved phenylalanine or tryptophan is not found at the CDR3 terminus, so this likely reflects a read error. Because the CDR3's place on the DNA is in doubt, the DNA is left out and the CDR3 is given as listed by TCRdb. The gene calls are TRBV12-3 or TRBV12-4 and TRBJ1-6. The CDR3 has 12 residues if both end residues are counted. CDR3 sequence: CASSPPRSSLYY.

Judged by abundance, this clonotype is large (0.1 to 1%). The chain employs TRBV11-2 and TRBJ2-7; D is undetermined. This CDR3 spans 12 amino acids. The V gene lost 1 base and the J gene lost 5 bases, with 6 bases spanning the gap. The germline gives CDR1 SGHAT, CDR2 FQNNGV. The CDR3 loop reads CASSLGLHEQYF. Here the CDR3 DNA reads TGTGCCAGCAGCTTAGGACTGCACGAGCAGTACTTC.